The text below deals with one TCR beta chain. This clone's antigen is unknown. No much larger clone is present one base from it, and per-base qualities are unavailable. The CDR3 starts with the cysteine, ends with the phenylalanine, and has 15 residues. Just the 45-base CDR3 DNA is kept, in frame starting at base 1. In the germline V gene, CDR1 corresponds to SQVTM and CDR2 to ANQGSEA. At the junction V is shortened by 0 bases and J by 3 bases, with 13 bases in between. This sample is drawn from a study of identical twins listed by TCRdb under 2016. About the investigation overall: To test whether fetal clonotypes persist, this study deep-sequenced TCR alpha and beta repertoires from monozygotic twins, from unrelated adults of various ages, and from cord blood. To rule out contamination, the twin experiments were replicated at different times with different library preparation protocols.

Every donor in the study was a healthy Caucasian. The twin cohort consisted of three pairs of female monozygotic twins, all aged roughly 18 to 29 years. Positive isolation kits from Invitrogen were used to isolate CD4+ and CD8+ T cell populations. The paper's findings and limits, for the study overall: Invariant T cells such as MAIT and iNKT could partly confound zero-insertion analyses, although diverse VJ usage argued against such confounding for most clonotypes. Because the same donors could not be followed over many years, the conclusions relied on cross-sectional statistical analysis. Compared with coincidental sharing between unrelated individuals, out-of-frame TCR alpha sequences shared between twins showed an excess of sequences with low generation probability. In monozygotic twins, recombination models systematically underestimated out-of-frame TCR alpha sharing, but the models matched the sharing seen between unrelated individuals. In beta out-of-frame sequences, excess twin sharing was weaker, because having fewer shared sequences lowered the signal-to-noise ratio. Abundant cord blood beta clonotypes carried fewer insertions; young adult naive repertoires showed a weaker similar trend, while memory repertoires showed none.

The library was obtained by 5' RACE. The listed sequencing device is Illumina HiSeq 2000. A universal primer binding site was introduced by template switching, and a unique molecular identifier was present in the final cDNA, enabling accurate counting of TCR cDNA molecules. First-strand cDNA for TCR alpha and beta chains was synthesized from specific primers in the conserved constant-segment region. To control for contamination, every cDNA library was double barcoded, receiving both a SMART-Mk sample barcode and Illumina barcodes. TruSeq adapter sequences, together with Illumina sample barcodes, were added in two successive PCR steps. The Illumina HiSeq platform was used with custom primers to sequence TCR alpha and beta cDNA libraries. In the authors' own workflow: Raw reads were processed with MiGEC to extract unique molecular identifiers, and MiXCR was used to determine CDR3 positions. For each individual, recombination models were inferred using an EM algorithm with the repgenHMM and IGoR tools. Shared clonotypes were analyzed with the tcR package in R, and sharing was normalized by the product of cloneset sizes. To study raw recombination without the effects of thymic and clonal selection, out-of-frame nonproductive sequences were analyzed. TCRdb applied fastp at Q25 and MiXCR to the public reads, then kept only in-frame beta chains. Identical CDR3 proteins give one entry, which carries the most common genes and DNA. The V and J calls were determined by TCRdb, not by the authors. Present in this sample are a few hundred thousand distinct CDR3 sequences, about 8.3% of which were seen just once. The ten largest clones represent roughly 3.1% of the sample.

This same sample was also taken into another study, of yellow fever vaccine responses in identical twins. That second publication adds: According to the authors, in identical twins the way T cells responded to vaccination appeared partly convergent and partly personalized. In the study, vaccine-responding T cell clones were precisely tracked in identical twins.

The chain was built from TRBV29-1 and TRBJ2-3, with a tentative D gene TRBD1 over 6 matching bases. This clonotype originated in a woman aged 18-29 years in good health. Source material: CD8+ T cells sorted from blood. The nucleotides read TGCAGCGTTGAAGAAACAGGGCAATTGACAGATACGCAGTATTTT. Translated, it reads CSVEETGQLTDTQYF.